This T cell receptor (beta chain) was sequenced in a study of shared clonotypes between healthy human individuals. Whole-study results and caveats: Rarefaction demonstrated incomplete sorted-subset sequencing despite large depth.

Subsets obtained from CD4+ cells comprised CD45RA+ naive and CD45RA-negative memory cells. The repertoire was sequenced with immunoSEQ multiplex PCR; TCRdb's copy has only in-frame clones and lacks some. Here the sample spans roughly 2 million clones, roughly 95% being singletons. A word on this clone: The antigen remains undetermined. One end of the junction fails to match germline, which may point to a read error.

The CDR3 consists of 12 residues. Per germline, CDR1 ENHRY and CDR2 SYGVKD. The receptor's source is a man between 18 and 29 years old in good health. Specimen: naive CD4+ T cells sorted from blood. Described subset: CD45RA+ positively selected. The genes are TRBV10-3 and TRBJ2-7; 8 nucleotides agree with TRBD2. CDR3 sequence (DNA): TGTGCCATCAGTGAGTCGACTAGCGTGACCTTTTTC. This gives the protein CAISESTSVTFF.